Following are 25 T cell receptor beta chains from one sample sequenced in a study of blood T cells in healthy people across ages. A second about 6 to 12 cycle PCR used barcoded and J-beta primers. A single record per CDR3 protein comes from TCRdb applying MiXCR to the 5' RACE reads. This table holds about 640,000 distinct CDR3 sequences, under 70% found once. The sequencing sample was made of blood. Every receptor here comes from a man aged 60 to 75 in good health.

This clonotype has a handful of counts. The chain couples TRBV11-2 to TRBJ2-7, with 11 nucleotides matching TRBD2. Near its end, the DNA agrees better with TRBJ2-5, so the J call may be wrong. This CDR3 is 14 amino acids long. From germline, CDR1 is SGHAT and CDR2 FQNNGV. This CDR3 is CASRLAGGRETQYF. The CDR3 nucleotides are TGTGCCAGCAGGCTAGCGGGGGGAAGAGAGACCCAGTACTTC.

The chain has TRBV15 and TRBJ1-5; D may be TRBD1 (5 bases). V dropped 3 bases and J dropped 4 bases, with 16 bases sitting between them. The germline V gene has CDR1 LNHNV and CDR2 YYDKDF (reference sequence). The length of the CDR3 is 16 residues. The CDR3 region is CATSSGGGLGNQPQHF. CDR3 DNA sequence: TGTGCCACCAGCAGCGGGGGAGGGTTGGGGAATCAGCCCCAGCATTTT.

The sample holds a few counts of this clonotype. The chain is built from TRBV12-3 or TRBV12-4 and TRBJ2-7; 14 bases fit TRBD2. The J segment lost 0 bases and the V segment lost 5 bases, leaving 6 bases of the junction unmatched. This CDR3 is 17 amino acids long. The chain's CDR3 is CASSLRTSGRSSYEQYF. Here the CDR3 DNA reads TGTGCCAGCAGTCTACGGACTAGCGGGAGGAGCTCCTACGAGCAGTACTTC.

The chain has TRBV7-2 and TRBJ2-7; D remains unclear. CDR3 length equals 15 residues. CDR1 SGHTA and CDR2 FQGNSA come from the germline V gene. V dropped 7 bases and J dropped 7 bases, with 23 bases sitting between them. CDR3 nucleotide sequence: TGTGCCAGCACCCTCTCGGCAGGTGTCTACAATGAGCAGTACTTC. Amino acid sequence: CASTLSAGVYNEQYF.

This clonotype has just one count. The chain is built from TRBV10-3 and TRBJ2-3; the match to TRBD2 covers 11 bases. V shed 11 bases, J shed 3 bases, and the junction held 4 bases outside the gene matches. This CDR3 comprises 13 residues. CDR1 is ENHRY, CDR2 SYGVKD, per germline. In DNA, the CDR3 is TGTGCCGCGGCTAGCGGGGGGACAGATACGCAGTATTTT. Its translation is CAAASGGTDTQYF.

This clonotype turned up a few times. V and J are TRBV5-5 and TRBJ2-7; 8 positions match TRBD1. The V and J ends lost 0 bases and 9 bases, in that order; junction bases with no gene match: 2. Germline values: CDR1 SGHKS, CDR2 YYEKEE (reference sequence). The CDR3 contains 12 residues. DNA for the CDR3: TGTGCCAGCAGCTTGGAGGGGACAGGGCAGTACTTC. Residues: CASSLEGTGQYF.

This chain links TRBV5-1 with TRBJ1-3; D not certain. Trimming stripped 4 bases from V and 1 base from J, with 6 bases between. CDR1 and CDR2 from the germline V gene are SGHRS and YFSETQ. The CDR3 has 13 amino acids. The CDR3, as DNA: TGCGCCAGCAGCGGGAGATCTGGAAACACCATATATTTT. Protein sequence: CASSGRSGNTIYF.

This rearrangement joins TRBV12-3 or TRBV12-4 to TRBJ1-2, with D unclear. The CDR3 covers 13 residues. V was cut by 3 bases and J by 5 bases, with 10 bases left in between. The CDR3 spells CASSLAPGYGYTF. CDR3 nucleotide sequence: TGTGCCAGCAGTTTGGCGCCGGGTTATGGCTACACCTTC.

The J gene is TRBJ1-1, the V gene TRBV29-1; unclear D gene. Trimming cost V 1 base and J 10 bases, with 19 bases left between them. The CDR3 has 14 residues. Germline assignment: CDR1 SQVTM and CDR2 ANQGSEA. The CDR3 here is CSVEVGSPGMVAFF. CDR3 in DNA: TGCAGCGTTGAAGTTGGCTCACCCGGGATGGTAGCTTTCTTT.

The rearrangement uses TRBV20-1 and TRBJ1-2; 9 bases are shared with TRBD1. This CDR3 contains 13 residues. Germline trimming cut 2 bases from V and 4 bases from J; bases unmatched to any gene: 2. The germline CDR1 and CDR2 sequences are DFQATT and SNEGSKA (reference sequence). The CDR3 reads CSARSTGGYGYTF. The CDR3 coding sequence is TGCAGTGCTAGATCGACAGGGGGCTATGGCTACACCTTC.

CDR3 loop: CASSSSGQGHEQYF. The CDR3 DNA sequence: TGCGCCAGCAGCTCCTCAGGACAGGGCCACGAGCAGTACTTC. The chain is built from TRBV5-1 and TRBJ2-4; TRBD1 agrees at 8 bases. The J call may be faulty, since TRBJ2-7 better matches the DNA end. CDR3 length equals 14 residues. Per the germline V gene, CDR1 is SGHRS and CDR2 is YFSETQ.

This clonotype was seen just once. The chain is built from TRBV20-1 and TRBJ2-1; 9 bases align to TRBD1. The CDR3 consists of 15 residues. The V and J ends lost 2 bases and 6 bases, in that order; junction bases with no gene match: 8. Germline CDR1 is DFQATT and CDR2 is SNEGSKA (reference sequence). The CDR3 loop is CSARRPGTGLNEQFF. The CDR3 region has the DNA TGCAGTGCTAGACGTCCCGGGACAGGGCTCAATGAGCAGTTCTTC.

The V gene is TRBV9, the J gene TRBJ2-3; 8 nucleotides match TRBD1. The CDR3 consists of 14 residues. The junction had 7 bases not matched to a gene; V was cut back by 4 bases and J by 6 bases. Germline lookup yields CDR1 SGDLS and CDR2 YYNGEE. The CDR3: CASSKGQGPDTQYF. In DNA form, the CDR3 reads TGTGCCAGCAGCAAAGGACAGGGTCCGGATACGCAGTATTTT. Full variable domain (remainder filled in from reference TRBV9 and TRBJ2-3): DSGVTQTPKHLITATGQRVTLRCSPRSGDLSVYWYQQSLDQGLQFLIQYYNGEERAKGNILERFSAQQFPDLHSELNLSSLELGDSALYFCASSKGQGPDTQYFGPGTRLTVL.

The chain joins TRBV12-3 or TRBV12-4 to TRBJ2-2; D is undetermined. Deletions cut 7 bases from V and 7 bases from J, with 10 bases between. This CDR3 spans 12 amino acids. CDR3 in DNA: TGTGCCAGCAACATGGTGAACGGGGAGCTGTTTTTT. Translated: CASNMVNGELFF.

This clonotype was recorded a few times. The V and J genes are TRBV7-9 and TRBJ1-1; D is unresolved. The V end was cut by 5 bases, the J end by 5 bases, with 12 bases between. This CDR3 contains 13 residues. From germline, CDR1 is SEHNR and CDR2 FQNEAQ (reference sequence). The CDR3 spells CASSVQRRTEAFF. The CDR3 nucleotides read TGTGCCAGCAGCGTTCAGAGGAGAACTGAAGCTTTCTTT.

V is TRBV4-1 and J is TRBJ2-1; D possibly corresponds to TRBD1 (6 bases). The CDR3 is made up of 15 amino acids. Between the trimmed V and J ends, which lost 1 base and 4 bases, there was a span of 11 bases. The germline CDR1 and CDR2 sequences are MGHRA and YSYEKL. The CDR3 sequence is CASSQGNRDYNEQFF. CDR3 nucleotide sequence: TGCGCCAGCAGCCAAGGGAACAGGGATTACAATGAGCAGTTCTTC.

This rearrangement joins TRBV25-1 to TRBJ2-2; D may correspond to TRBD1 or TRBD2 (5 bases each). The CDR3 extends over 14 amino acids. V was pared by 4 bases and J by 4 bases, with 10 bases between. Germline V gene data show CDR1 as MGHDK and CDR2 as SYGVNS. DNA for the CDR3: TGTGCCAGCAGTGTTTCAGGGAGCACCGGGGAGCTGTTTTTT. Encoded protein: CASSVSGSTGELFF.

The V and J genes are TRBV4-2 and TRBJ2-1; tentative D call: TRBD2 (7 bases). Germline-derived CDR1 and CDR2 are LGHNA and YNFKEQ. This CDR3 region has 15 residues. Trimming removed 4 bases from V and 8 bases from J, with 18 bases in between. The DNA of the CDR3 is TGTGCCAGCAGCCGCCAGGGCGGGGGCACGGATGAGCAGTTCTTC. Its translation: CASSRQGGGTDEQFF.

The CDR3 DNA is TGCGCCAGCAGCGCGGGGTACTCCTACAATGAGCAGTTCTTC. Its protein product is CASSAGYSYNEQFF. The genes are TRBV10-1 and TRBJ2-1; perhaps TRBD2 as D (6 bases). V was clipped by 6 bases and J by 0 bases, with 9 bases between them. Germline V gene lookup returns CDR1 WNHNN and CDR2 SYGVQD (reference sequence). The length of the CDR3 is 14 residues.

The chain combines TRBV24-1 with TRBJ2-1, with 9 bases identical to TRBD2. The CDR3 is 18 residues long. The germline CDR1 and CDR2 sequences are KGHDR and SFDVKD. V shed 5 bases and J 1 base; nucleotides not matched to a gene: 11. The CDR3 coding sequence is TGTGCCACCAGTGCCCCTTGGGGAGCGGGGGGTTCCTACAATGAGCAGTTCTTC. Translating it yields CATSAPWGAGGSYNEQFF.

This chain connects TRBV10-3 to TRBJ1-2; possibly TRBD1 for D (6 bases). V gave up 0 bases and J gave up 6 bases, with 11 bases separating them. Germline CDR1 ENHRY, CDR2 SYGVKD. The CDR3 has 14 residues. The CDR3 nucleotides are TGTGCCATCAGTGAGTCCCGGGACACCAATGGCTACACCTTC. It codes for CAISESRDTNGYTF.

J is TRBJ2-1 and V is TRBV6-5; no definite D call. The CDR3 has 13 amino acids. CDR1 and CDR2 (germline): MNHEY, SVGAGI. With 6 bases removed from V and 8 bases from J, the gap between germline ends came to 14 bases. The CDR3 loop is CASSSRLPHEQFF. The CDR3 nucleotides are TGTGCCAGCAGCTCTCGACTCCCCCATGAGCAGTTCTTC.

The V call is TRBV10-3, the J call TRBJ2-1; 10 bases align to TRBD2. The CDR3 is 20 residues long. Germline values: CDR1 ENHRY, CDR2 SYGVKD. V dropped 5 bases and J dropped 8; count of bases not matched to a gene: 24. As DNA, the CDR3 is TGTGCCATCAGTACCGCCGGGACCATTGCGGGGACTAGCGATAGGGATGAGCAGTTCTTC. It translates to CAISTAGTIAGTSDRDEQFF.

This clonotype has only a few counts. The chain joins TRBV5-4 to TRBJ2-5; D might be TRBD1 (6 bases). V lost 0 bases to trimming and J lost 4 bases, with 16 bases between them. Germline assignment: CDR1 SGHNT and CDR2 YYREEE (reference sequence). This CDR3 comprises 16 residues. The CDR3 here is CASSLDWTASRETQYF. CDR3 nucleotide sequence: TGTGCCAGCAGCTTGGATTGGACAGCGTCGCGAGAGACCCAGTACTTC.

The chain links TRBV11-2 to TRBJ2-3; 10 positions match TRBD2. Unmatched junction bases numbered 5, after V lost 3 bases and J lost 5 bases. Germline CDR1 reads SGHAT; CDR2 reads FQNNGV. There are 15 residues in the CDR3. Here the CDR3 reads CASSFPSGGVDTQYF. CDR3 DNA: TGTGCCAGCAGCTTCCCCAGCGGGGGGGTAGATACGCAGTATTTT.